This T cell receptor (beta chain) was sequenced for a study of T cell responses to AZD1222 COVID-19 vaccine. Background on the study: Recipients boosted at about 4 weeks or about 12 weeks are pooled. Study observations and caveats: Nearly half of spike-specific TCRs reportedly target variant regions that are unmutated in the B.1.351 and B.1.1.7 variants.

A remark on this clone: What it binds is not known.

The CDR3 runs 12 residues. V lost 0 bases to trimming and J lost 11 bases, with 9 bases between them. The germline V gene has CDR1 KGHDR and CDR2 SFDVKD. The protocol was immunoSEQ multiplex PCR, while the TCRdb copy is restricted to in-frame clones and leaves out a portion. The sample includes approximately 150,000 clones, 80% to 95% of them seen just once. The source of this sequence is an adult in good health. The sequencing used peripheral blood, collected on day 0 of AZD1222 vaccination. The chain recombines TRBV24-1 with TRBJ1-1, with D possibly TRBD1 on 5 matching bases. The CDR3 is CATSDLGGVAFF. CDR3 in DNA: TGTGCCACCAGTGATTTGGGGGGGGTGGCTTTCTTT.